This is a list of T cell receptor beta chains from one sample in a study of OX40 agonist ivuxolimab in advanced cancers. Here immunoSEQ multiplex PCR was the method, and the copy in TCRdb shows in-frame clones only, minus some. The data show 96,000 or so clones, with more than 80% seen just once and 4.5% to 6% held by the top ten. This specimen consisted of CD4+ or CD8+ T cells sorted from blood, obtained in a trial of the OX40 agonist ivuxolimab. These receptors were taken from an adult with an advanced solid tumor such as melanoma, head and neck, liver or kidney cancer. CDR3s include the opening cysteine and the closing phenylalanine or tryptophan. The order of the fields is CDR3 length, J gene, clone size, D gene, V gene, CDR3 protein, CDR3 DNA. A D gene is named only where the DNA matches it firmly. Clone size, where shown, is once, few, many, or a class for clones that have expanded.

length: 15
J: TRBJ1-5
size: NA
D: NA
V: TRBV15
CDR3: CATSRDNRGNQPQHF
DNA: TGTGCCACCAGCAGAGATAACAGGGGCAATCAGCCCCAGCATTTT

length: 13
J: TRBJ2-3
size: NA
D: TRBD2
V: TRBV27
CDR3: CASRTSGTDTQYF
DNA: TGTGCCAGCAGGACTAGCGGCACAGATACGCAGTATTTT

length: 14
J: TRBJ2-3
size: NA
D: NA
V: TRBV29-1
CDR3: CSVTTGLEGDTQYF
DNA: TGCAGCGTCACGACGGGATTAGAAGGAGATACGCAGTATTTT

length: 15
J: TRBJ1-6
size: NA
D: TRBD1
V: TRBV18
CDR3: CASSRGTGRNSPLHF
DNA: TGTGCCAGCTCACGTGGGACAGGGAGAAATTCACCCCTCCACTTT

length: 16
J: TRBJ1-5
size: NA
D: NA
V: TRBV19
CDR3: CASSILRGRSNQPQHF
DNA: TGTGCCAGTAGTATCTTGCGAGGTCGTAGCAATCAGCCCCAGCATTTT

length: 14
J: TRBJ2-1
size: once
D: TRBD2
V: TRBV19
CDR3: CASSIDPGGGEQFF
DNA: TGTGCCAGTAGTATAGATCCGGGCGGGGGTGAGCAGTTCTTC

length: 18
J: TRBJ2-1
size: NA
D: TRBD2
V: TRBV7-2
CDR3: CASSLELAGANTYNEQFF
DNA: TGTGCCAGCAGCTTAGAACTAGCGGGGGCAAACACCTACAATGAGCAGTTCTTC

length: 17
J: TRBJ1-2
size: NA
D: NA
V: TRBV5-4
CDR3: CASRIWGRTRVNYGYTF
DNA: TGTGCCAGCAGGATATGGGGCAGGACCAGAGTTAACTATGGCTACACCTTC

length: 12
J: TRBJ1-2
size: NA
D: NA
V: TRBV6-5
CDR3: CASSYGRYGYTF
DNA: TGTGCCAGCAGTTACGGGCGATATGGCTACACCTTC

length: 15
J: TRBJ2-7
size: NA
D: NA
V: TRBV6-5
CDR3: CASSRTGRLSYEQYF
DNA: TGTGCCAGCAGCCGGACGGGGCGGCTTTCCTACGAGCAGTACTTC

length: 16
J: TRBJ1-3
size: NA
D: NA
V: TRBV19
CDR3: CASSLPGVVSGNTIYF
DNA: TGTGCCAGTAGTCTCCCCGGGGTCGTCTCTGGAAACACCATATATTTT

length: 15
J: TRBJ1-6
size: few
D: NA
V: TRBV7-9
CDR3: CASSGDQAYNSPLHF
DNA: TGTGCCAGCTCGGGAGACCAGGCCTATAATTCACCCCTCCACTTT

length: 13
J: TRBJ2-7
size: once
D: NA
V: TRBV19
CDR3: CASSRQVPYEQYF
DNA: TGTGCCAGTAGTAGGCAGGTTCCCTACGAGCAGTACTTC

length: 15
J: TRBJ1-3
size: few
D: NA
V: TRBV11-1
CDR3: CASSGHKNSGNTIYF
DNA: TGTGCCAGCAGCGGCCATAAGAACTCTGGAAACACCATATATTTT

length: 17
J: TRBJ1-4
size: NA
D: TRBD1
V: TRBV4-3
CDR3: CASSRGSSGGTSEKLFF
DNA: TGCGCCAGCAGCCGGGGATCATCAGGGGGTACGTCCGAAAAACTGTTTTTT

length: 15
J: TRBJ2-6
size: NA
D: NA
V: TRBV30
CDR3: CAWSLSASGANVLTF
DNA: TGTGCCTGGAGTCTGTCGGCTTCTGGGGCCAACGTCCTGACTTTC

length: 14
J: TRBJ1-2
size: once
D: NA
V: TRBV7-2
CDR3: CASSFFGVDYGYTF
DNA: TGTGCCAGCAGCTTCTTCGGGGTTGACTATGGCTACACCTTC

length: 13
J: TRBJ2-7
size: NA
D: NA
V: TRBV29-1
CDR3: CSVTPGHSYEQYF
DNA: TGCAGCGTCACCCCGGGCCACAGCTACGAGCAGTACTTC

length: 15
J: TRBJ1-1
size: few
D: TRBD1
V: TRBV4-2
CDR3: CASSQDGQGDTEAFF
DNA: TGTGCCAGCAGCCAAGACGGACAGGGAGACACTGAAGCTTTCTTT

length: 17
J: TRBJ2-7
size: NA
D: NA
V: TRBV21-1
CDR3: CASSKRDGGGRIYEQYF
DNA: TGTGCCAGCAGCAAAAGGGATGGGGGCGGGAGGATCTACGAGCAGTACTTC

length: 16
J: TRBJ2-7
size: NA
D: TRBD2
V: TRBV10-3
CDR3: CAISELDSGKGHEQYF
DNA: TGTGCCATCAGTGAGTTGGATAGCGGGAAGGGCCACGAGCAGTACTTC

length: 11
J: TRBJ2-3
size: NA
D: NA
V: TRBV10-3
CDR3: CAISVADTQYF
DNA: TGTGCCATCAGTGTAGCAGATACGCAGTATTTT

length: 13
J: TRBJ2-7
size: NA
D: NA
V: TRBV11-3
CDR3: CASSLTDSYEQYF
DNA: TGTGCCAGCAGCTTAACCGACAGCTACGAGCAGTACTTC

length: 11
J: TRBJ1-1
size: NA
D: NA
V: TRBV5-8
CDR3: CASSFGPEAFF
DNA: TGTGCCAGCAGCTTTGGCCCTGAAGCTTTCTTT

length: 14
J: TRBJ1-2
size: once
D: TRBD1
V: TRBV7-9
CDR3: CASSPGGARHGYTF
DNA: TGTGCCAGCAGCCCAGGGGGCGCGAGGCATGGCTACACCTTC

length: 13
J: TRBJ2-7
size: NA
D: TRBD2
V: TRBV4-3
CDR3: CASSPSGGREQYF
DNA: TGCGCCAGCAGCCCCTCCGGGGGGAGAGAGCAGTACTTC

length: 14
J: TRBJ2-7
size: NA
D: TRBD2
V: TRBV7-9
CDR3: CASSARTSGYEQYF
DNA: TGTGCCAGCAGCGCCCGGACTAGCGGCTACGAGCAGTACTTC

length: 14
J: TRBJ2-7
size: NA
D: NA
V: TRBV19
CDR3: CASSIPGRVYEQYF
DNA: TGTGCCAGTAGTATACCCGGGAGAGTATACGAGCAGTACTTC

length: 14
J: TRBJ2-3
size: NA
D: TRBD2
V: TRBV30
CDR3: CACSLAGLRDTQYF
DNA: TGCGCCTGCTCTCTAGCGGGCTTACGGGATACGCAGTATTTT

length: 13
J: TRBJ1-2
size: NA
D: NA
V: TRBV7-2
CDR3: CASSTRPEGGYTF
DNA: TGTGCCAGCAGCACTCGACCGGAGGGGGGCTACACCTTC

length: 15
J: TRBJ1-2
size: NA
D: TRBD1
V: TRBV5-1
CDR3: CASSLGTGIVYGYTF
DNA: TGCGCCAGCAGCTTGGGGACAGGAATAGTCTATGGCTACACCTTC

length: 16
J: TRBJ2-4
size: NA
D: NA
V: TRBV18
CDR3: CASSPGPWGAKNIQYF
DNA: TGTGCCAGCTCACCGGGCCCGTGGGGAGCCAAAAACATTCAGTACTTC

length: 14
J: TRBJ2-5
size: NA
D: NA
V: TRBV7-2
CDR3: CASSLQGVQETQYF
DNA: TGTGCCAGCAGCTTACAGGGTGTCCAAGAGACCCAGTACTTC

length: 12
J: TRBJ1-1
size: few
D: NA
V: TRBV11-2
CDR3: CASSFAPPEAFF
DNA: TGTGCCAGCAGCTTTGCGCCCCCGGAAGCTTTCTTT

length: 13
J: TRBJ1-1
size: NA
D: NA
V: TRBV7-2
CDR3: CASSSQGNTEAFF
DNA: TGTGCCAGCAGCTCACAGGGGAACACTGAAGCTTTCTTT

length: 15
J: TRBJ1-2
size: NA
D: TRBD1
V: TRBV27
CDR3: CASSPGGQGLHGYTF
DNA: TGTGCCAGCAGTCCCGGGGGACAGGGATTACATGGCTACACCTTC

length: 13
J: TRBJ1-1
size: NA
D: NA
V: TRBV6-6
CDR3: CATHPNTNTEAFF
DNA: TGTGCCACCCACCCGAATACCAACACTGAAGCTTTCTTT

length: 13
J: TRBJ2-5
size: NA
D: NA
V: TRBV7-2
CDR3: CASSLSGQETQYF
DNA: TGTGCCAGCAGCTTAAGCGGCCAAGAGACCCAGTACTTC

length: 16
J: TRBJ2-3
size: NA
D: NA
V: TRBV7-2
CDR3: CASSSTPGRLTDTQYF
DNA: TGTGCCAGCAGCTCCACGCCGGGACGTCTCACAGATACGCAGTATTTT

length: 13
J: TRBJ1-2
size: NA
D: NA
V: TRBV7-9
CDR3: CASSFDSYYGYTF
DNA: TGTGCCAGCAGCTTCGACAGCTACTATGGCTACACCTTC

length: 13
J: TRBJ2-1
size: NA
D: NA
V: TRBV30
CDR3: CAWSGGSNNEQFF
DNA: TGTGCCTGGAGTGGGGGGTCAAACAATGAGCAGTTCTTC

length: 15
J: TRBJ1-1
size: NA
D: NA
V: TRBV4-2
CDR3: CASSQGSWRGTEAFF
DNA: TGTGCCAGCAGCCAAGGGTCCTGGAGGGGCACTGAAGCTTTCTTT

length: 17
J: TRBJ2-1
size: NA
D: TRBD2
V: TRBV10-1
CDR3: CASSEFRLAYLYNEQFF
DNA: TGCGCCAGCAGTGAGTTTCGACTAGCGTACCTTTACAATGAGCAGTTCTTC

length: 17
J: TRBJ1-2
size: NA
D: NA
V: TRBV6-7
CDR3: CASSYSIRTESNYGYTF
DNA: TGTGCCAGCAGTTACTCGATACGGACGGAAAGTAACTATGGCTACACCTTC

length: 15
J: TRBJ2-3
size: NA
D: NA
V: TRBV9
CDR3: CASSVSSGGTDTQYF
DNA: TGTGCCAGCAGCGTGTCTAGTGGGGGCACAGATACGCAGTATTTT

length: 13
J: TRBJ2-3
size: few
D: NA
V: TRBV7-7
CDR3: CASSPGTTDTQYF
DNA: TGTGCCAGCAGCCCCGGGACCACAGATACGCAGTATTTT

length: 16
J: TRBJ1-3
size: NA
D: NA
V: TRBV19
CDR3: CASSIRTQSSGNTIYF
DNA: TGTGCCAGTAGTATCCGGACGCAGAGCTCTGGAAACACCATATATTTT

length: 16
J: TRBJ2-5
size: NA
D: TRBD2
V: TRBV6-5
CDR3: CASSSASGLYQETQYF
DNA: TGTGCCAGCAGTTCCGCTAGCGGGCTTTACCAAGAGACCCAGTACTTC